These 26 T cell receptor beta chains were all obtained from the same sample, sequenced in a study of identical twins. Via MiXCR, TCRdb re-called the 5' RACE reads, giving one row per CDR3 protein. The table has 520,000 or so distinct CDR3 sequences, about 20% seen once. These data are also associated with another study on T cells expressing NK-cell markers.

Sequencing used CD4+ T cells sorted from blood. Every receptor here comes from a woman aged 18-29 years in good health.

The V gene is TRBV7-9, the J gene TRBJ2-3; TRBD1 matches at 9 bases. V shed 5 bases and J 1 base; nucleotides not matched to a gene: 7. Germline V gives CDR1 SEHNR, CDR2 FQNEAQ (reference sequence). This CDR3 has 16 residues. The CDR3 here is CASSNRDRDGTDTQYF. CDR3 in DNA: TGTGCCAGCAGCAACCGGGACAGGGATGGCACAGATACGCAGTATTTT.

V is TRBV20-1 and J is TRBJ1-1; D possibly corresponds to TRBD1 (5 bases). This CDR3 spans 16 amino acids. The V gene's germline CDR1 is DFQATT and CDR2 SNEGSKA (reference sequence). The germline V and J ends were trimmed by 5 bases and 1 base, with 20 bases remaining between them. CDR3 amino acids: CSAGRVTSGANTEAFF. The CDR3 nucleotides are TGCAGTGCTGGTCGTGTAACCAGCGGGGCGAACACTGAAGCTTTCTTT.

The DNA of the CDR3 is TGTGCCAGCAGTTTAGTTTGGGGGCCAAGCTCCTACAATGAGCAGTTCTTC. Protein product: CASSLVWGPSSYNEQFF. The genes are TRBV12-3 or TRBV12-4 and TRBJ2-1, with D possibly TRBD1 on 6 matching bases. This CDR3 is 17 amino acids long. Trimming shortened V by 1 base and J by 0 bases, and 13 bases separated the two germline ends.

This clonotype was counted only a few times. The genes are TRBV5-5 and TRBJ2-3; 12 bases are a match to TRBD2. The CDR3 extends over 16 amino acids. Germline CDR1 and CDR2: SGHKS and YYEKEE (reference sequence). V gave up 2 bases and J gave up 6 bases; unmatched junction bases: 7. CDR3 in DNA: TGTGCCAGCAGCTTTCCTCTAGCGGGGGGGTCGGATACGCAGTATTTT. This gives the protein CASSFPLAGGSDTQYF.

The chain's CDR3 is CASSLDPSPTGNEQFF. CDR3 in DNA: TGTGCCAGCAGCTTAGATCCTAGCCCCACAGGCAATGAGCAGTTCTTC. The rearrangement uses TRBV7-6 and TRBJ2-1; either TRBD1 or TRBD2 may fit D (5 bases each). Trimming shortened V by 1 base and J by 6 bases, and 16 bases separated the two germline ends. This CDR3 has 16 residues. Germline V lookup: CDR1 SGHVS, CDR2 FNYEAQ.

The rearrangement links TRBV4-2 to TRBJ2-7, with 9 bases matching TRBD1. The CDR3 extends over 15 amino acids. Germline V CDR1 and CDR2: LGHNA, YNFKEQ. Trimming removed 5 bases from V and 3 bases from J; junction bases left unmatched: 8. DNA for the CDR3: TGTGCCAGCAGCACCGGACAGGGGACAGACTACGAGCAGTACTTC. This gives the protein CASSTGQGTDYEQYF.

The CDR3 sequence: CASSHGPRQDEQYF. The CDR3, as DNA: TGCGCCAGCAGCCACGGGCCAAGGCAGGACGAGCAGTACTTC. This chain connects TRBV5-1 to TRBJ2-7; no clear D. Trimming pared 4 bases from V and 5 bases from J, leaving 16 bases between. Germline loops: CDR1 SGHRS, CDR2 YFSETQ. The CDR3 contains 14 residues.

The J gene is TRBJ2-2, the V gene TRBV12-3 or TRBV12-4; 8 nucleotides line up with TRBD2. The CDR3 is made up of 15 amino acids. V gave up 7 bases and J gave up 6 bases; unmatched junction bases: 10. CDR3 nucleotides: TGTGCCAGCACTCCCGGGGGGGGCCATCCCGGGGAGCTGTTTTTT. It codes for CASTPGGGHPGELFF.

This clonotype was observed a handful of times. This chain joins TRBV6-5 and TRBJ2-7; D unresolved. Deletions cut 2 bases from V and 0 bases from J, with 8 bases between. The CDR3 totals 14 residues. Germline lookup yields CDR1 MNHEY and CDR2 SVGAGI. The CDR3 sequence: CASSYVSTSYEQYF. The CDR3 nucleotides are TGTGCCAGCAGTTACGTGTCCACCTCCTACGAGCAGTACTTC.

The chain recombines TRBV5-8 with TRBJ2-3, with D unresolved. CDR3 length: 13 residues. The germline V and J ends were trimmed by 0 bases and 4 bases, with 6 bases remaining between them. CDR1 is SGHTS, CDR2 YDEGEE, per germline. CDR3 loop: CASSLAPPDTQYF. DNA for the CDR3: TGTGCCAGCAGCTTGGCCCCGCCAGATACGCAGTATTTT.

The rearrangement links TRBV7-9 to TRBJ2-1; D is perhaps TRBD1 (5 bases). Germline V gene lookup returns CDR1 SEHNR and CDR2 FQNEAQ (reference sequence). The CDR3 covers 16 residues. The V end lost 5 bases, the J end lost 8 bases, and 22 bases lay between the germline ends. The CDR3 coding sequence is TGTGCCAGCAGCCTATGGTCTGGACAAATGAAGGATGAGCAGTTCTTC. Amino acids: CASSLWSGQMKDEQFF.

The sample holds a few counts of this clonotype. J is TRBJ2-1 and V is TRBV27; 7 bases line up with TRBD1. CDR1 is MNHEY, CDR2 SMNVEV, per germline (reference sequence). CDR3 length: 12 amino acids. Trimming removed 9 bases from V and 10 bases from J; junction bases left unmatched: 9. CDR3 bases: TGTGCCAGTTCATTGGGACAGAGAGAGCAGTTCTTC. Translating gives CASSLGQREQFF.

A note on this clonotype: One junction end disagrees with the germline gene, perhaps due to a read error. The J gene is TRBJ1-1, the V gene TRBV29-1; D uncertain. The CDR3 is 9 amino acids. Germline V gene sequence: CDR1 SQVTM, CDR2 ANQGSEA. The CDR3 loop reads CSPQGTADF. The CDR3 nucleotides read TGCAGCCCCCAAGGAACAGCTGATTTT.

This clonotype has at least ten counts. The CDR3 DNA is TGCGCCAGCAGCTTGGGGGACAGGGATGTCAATGAGCAGTTCTTC. Its translation: CASSLGDRDVNEQFF. The chain carries TRBV5-1 and TRBJ2-1, with TRBD1 identical over 9 bases. CDR1 and CDR2 from the germline V gene are SGHRS and YFSETQ. This CDR3 region has 15 residues. The ends lost 0 bases at V and 6 bases at J; junction bases unmatched: 4.

As DNA, the CDR3 is TGCGCCAGCAGCTCCGGGACAGGGAAAAGCGACGAGCAGTACTTC. Encoded protein: CASSSGTGKSDEQYF. The rearrangement links TRBV5-1 to TRBJ2-7; 9 nucleotides line up with TRBD1. Trimming at V came to 3 bases and at J to 5 bases, leaving 9 bases not matched to a gene. Germline CDR1 is SGHRS and CDR2 is YFSETQ. The CDR3 is made up of 15 amino acids.

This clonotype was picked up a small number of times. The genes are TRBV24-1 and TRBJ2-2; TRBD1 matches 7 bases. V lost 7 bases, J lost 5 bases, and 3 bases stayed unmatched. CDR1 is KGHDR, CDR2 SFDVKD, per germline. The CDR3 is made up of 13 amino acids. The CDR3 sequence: CATRDRPTGELFF. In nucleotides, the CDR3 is TGTGCCACCAGGGACAGGCCGACCGGGGAGCTGTTTTTT.

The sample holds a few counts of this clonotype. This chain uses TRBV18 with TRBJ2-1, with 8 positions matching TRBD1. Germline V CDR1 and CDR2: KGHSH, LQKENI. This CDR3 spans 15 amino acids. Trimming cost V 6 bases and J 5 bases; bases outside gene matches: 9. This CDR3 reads CASSLQGAANNEQFF. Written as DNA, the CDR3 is TGTGCCAGCTCGCTTCAGGGGGCCGCGAACAATGAGCAGTTCTTC.

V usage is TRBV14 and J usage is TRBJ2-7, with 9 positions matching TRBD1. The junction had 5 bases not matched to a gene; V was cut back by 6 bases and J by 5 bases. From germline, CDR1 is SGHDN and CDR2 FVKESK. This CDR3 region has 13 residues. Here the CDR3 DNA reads TGTGCCAGCAGTCCACGACAGGGGGACGAGCAGTACTTC. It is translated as CASSPRQGDEQYF.

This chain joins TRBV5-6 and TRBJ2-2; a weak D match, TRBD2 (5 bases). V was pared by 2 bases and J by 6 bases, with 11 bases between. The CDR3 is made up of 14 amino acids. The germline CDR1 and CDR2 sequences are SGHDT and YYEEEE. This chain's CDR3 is CASSFGILSGELFF. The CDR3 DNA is TGTGCCAGCAGCTTCGGGATCCTCTCCGGGGAGCTGTTTTTT.

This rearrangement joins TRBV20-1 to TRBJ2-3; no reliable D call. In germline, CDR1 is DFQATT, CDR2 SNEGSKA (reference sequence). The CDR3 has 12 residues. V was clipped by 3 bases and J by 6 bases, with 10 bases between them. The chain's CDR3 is CSASRWPDTQYF. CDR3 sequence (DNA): TGCAGTGCTAGTAGGTGGCCCGATACGCAGTATTTT.

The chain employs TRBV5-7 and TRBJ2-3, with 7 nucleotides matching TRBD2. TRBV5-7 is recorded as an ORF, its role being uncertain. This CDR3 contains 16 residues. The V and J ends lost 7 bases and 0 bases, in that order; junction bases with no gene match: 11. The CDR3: CASSATGTTSTDTQYF. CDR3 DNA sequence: TGTGCCAGCTCCGCAACCGGGACTACGAGCACAGATACGCAGTATTTT.

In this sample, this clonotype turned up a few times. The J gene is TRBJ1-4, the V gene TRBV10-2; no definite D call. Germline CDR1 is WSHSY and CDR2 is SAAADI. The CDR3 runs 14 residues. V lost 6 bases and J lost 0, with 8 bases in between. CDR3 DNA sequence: TGCGCCAGCAGAGACACTACAACTAATGAAAAACTGTTTTTT. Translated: CASRDTTTNEKLFF.

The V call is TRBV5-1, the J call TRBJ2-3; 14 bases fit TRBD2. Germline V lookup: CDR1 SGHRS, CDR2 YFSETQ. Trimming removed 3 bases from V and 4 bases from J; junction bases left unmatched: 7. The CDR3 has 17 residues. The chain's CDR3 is CASSYPTSGGASDTQYF. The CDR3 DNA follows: TGCGCCAGCAGCTATCCGACTAGCGGGGGGGCCTCAGATACGCAGTATTTT.

The CDR3 DNA reads as TGCGCCAGCAGTGAGCGGGGGAGCAATCAGCCCCAGCATTTT. Its protein product is CASSERGSNQPQHF. This chain links TRBV10-2 with TRBJ1-5; D is possibly TRBD1 (5 bases). Germline V CDR1 and CDR2: WSHSY, SAAADI. The CDR3 consists of 14 residues. Trimming left V 2 bases short and J 1 base short, with 6 bases between.

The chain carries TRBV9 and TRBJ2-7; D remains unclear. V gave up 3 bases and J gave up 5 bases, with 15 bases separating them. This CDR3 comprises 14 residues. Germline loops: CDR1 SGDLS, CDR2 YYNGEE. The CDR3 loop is CASSARLTDDEQYF. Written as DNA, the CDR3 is TGTGCCAGCAGCGCCCGTCTGACCGACGACGAGCAGTACTTC.

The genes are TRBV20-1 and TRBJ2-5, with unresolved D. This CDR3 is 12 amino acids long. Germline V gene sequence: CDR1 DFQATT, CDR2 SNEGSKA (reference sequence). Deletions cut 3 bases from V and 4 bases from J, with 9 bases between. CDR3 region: CSARSVTETQYF. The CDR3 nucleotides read TGCAGTGCTAGGTCCGTAACAGAGACCCAGTACTTC.